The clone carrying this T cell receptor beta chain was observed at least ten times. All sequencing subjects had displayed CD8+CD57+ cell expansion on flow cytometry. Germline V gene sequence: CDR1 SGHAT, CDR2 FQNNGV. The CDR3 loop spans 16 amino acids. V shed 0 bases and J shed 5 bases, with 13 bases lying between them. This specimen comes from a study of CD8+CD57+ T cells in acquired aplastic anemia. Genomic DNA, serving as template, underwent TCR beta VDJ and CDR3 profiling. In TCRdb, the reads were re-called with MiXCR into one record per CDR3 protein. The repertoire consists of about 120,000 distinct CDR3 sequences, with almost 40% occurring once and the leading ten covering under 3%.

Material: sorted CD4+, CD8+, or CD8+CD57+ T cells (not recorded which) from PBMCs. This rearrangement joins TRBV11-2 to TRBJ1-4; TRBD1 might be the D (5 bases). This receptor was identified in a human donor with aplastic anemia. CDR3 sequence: CASSLEGPGGNEKLFF. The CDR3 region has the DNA TGTGCCAGCAGCTTAGAGGGGCCTGGGGGAAATGAAAAACTGTTTTTT.